Each of the 24 T cell receptor beta chains below was sequenced from the same sample in a study of monozygotic twins with inflammatory bowel disease. After re-calling the 5' RACE reads, TCRdb lists one entry per CDR3 protein, DNA absent. There are approximately 400,000 distinct CDR3 sequences in the sample, with approximately 2.3% held by the top ten. The specimen sequenced was blood. The receptors stem from a human donor with ulcerative colitis or Crohn's disease, or a healthy co-twin of an affected twin (not recorded which).

J is TRBJ1-2 and V is TRBV20-1; no DNA is available, so the TRBD1 call from TCRdb remains unchecked. Germline CDR1 DFQATT, CDR2 SNEGSKA (reference sequence). The CDR3 consists of 13 residues. CDR3 loop: CSARTGVVIGYTF.

V is TRBV5-5 and J is TRBJ2-5; the D gene TCRdb calls, TRBD1, cannot be checked with no DNA. The CDR3 covers 15 residues. The germline V gene encodes CDR1 SGHKS and CDR2 YYEKEE (reference sequence). The CDR3: CASSSEGVQQETQYF. The whole variable domain, filled in from reference TRBV5-5 and TRBJ2-5, reads DAGVTQSPTHLIKTRGQQVTLRCSPISGHKSVSWYQQVLGQGPQFIFQYYEKEERGRGNFPDRFSARQFPNYSSELNVNALLLGDSALYLCASSSEGVQQETQYFGPGTRLLVL.

This chain uses TRBV11-2 with TRBJ2-1; TCRdb proposes TRBD2, but this gene call is untestable without DNA. This CDR3 comprises 17 residues. From germline, CDR1 is SGHAT and CDR2 FQNNGV. The CDR3 reads CASSFLTSGGASNEQFF.

This chain links TRBV6-2 or TRBV6-3 with TRBJ2-3; with no DNA, the TCRdb D assignment of TRBD2 cannot be verified. The CDR3 runs to 15 residues. Germline assignment: CDR1 MNHEY and CDR2 SVGEGT. This CDR3 reads CASSSNSGTTDTQYF.

The gene calls are TRBV7-3 and TRBJ2-7. The CDR3 totals 13 residues. From germline, CDR1 is SGHTA and CDR2 FQGTGA. This chain's CDR3 is CASSLHPSYEQYF.

The rearrangement links TRBV7-2 to TRBJ2-3; TCRdb names TRBD2, which stays unverified in the absence of DNA. The CDR3 totals 13 residues. From germline, CDR1 is SGHTA and CDR2 FQGNSA. The CDR3 protein is CATSGGAPDTQYF.

V usage is TRBV10-2 and J usage is TRBJ1-2; there is no DNA to check the TCRdb D call of TRBD1. CDR1 is WSHSY, CDR2 SAAADI, per germline. The CDR3 contains 14 residues. CDR3 residues: CASSPTGWDYGYTF.

The chain is built from TRBV7-9 and TRBJ2-3; with no DNA, the TCRdb D assignment of TRBD2 cannot be verified. In germline, CDR1 is SEHNR, CDR2 FQNEAQ (reference sequence). This CDR3 is built from 17 residues. The CDR3: CASSTPGLAFWEDTQYF.

J is TRBJ2-2 and V is TRBV9; there is no DNA to check the TCRdb D call of TRBD1. The germline V gene encodes CDR1 SGDLS and CDR2 YYNGEE. This CDR3 contains 14 residues. The CDR3 loop reads CASRATGGTGELFF.

This chain joins TRBV5-1 and TRBJ1-2; as DNA is missing, the TRBD1 call by TCRdb cannot be tested. Germline V gene data show CDR1 as SGHRS and CDR2 as YFSETQ. The CDR3 contains 16 residues. The CDR3 reads CASSLSAPGRDYGYTF.

The V call is TRBV5-4, the J call TRBJ1-1. Germline V gives CDR1 SGHNT, CDR2 YYREEE (reference sequence). This CDR3 comprises 14 residues. The CDR3: CASSFNPENTEAFF.

The chain links TRBV10-3 to TRBJ2-3; the D call from TCRdb, TRBD2, cannot be confirmed without DNA. The CDR3 contains 15 residues. The germline V gene encodes CDR1 ENHRY and CDR2 SYGVKD. CDR3: CAIKRGGPLTDTQYF.

The chain employs TRBV7-9 and TRBJ2-1; as DNA is missing, the TRBD1 call by TCRdb cannot be tested. Germline CDR1 reads SEHNR; CDR2 reads FQNEAQ (reference sequence). The CDR3 is 15 residues long. CDR3 loop: CASSSRTGFRNEQFF.

This chain connects TRBV15 to TRBJ2-1. Germline CDR1 reads LNHNV; CDR2 reads YYDKDF (reference sequence). The CDR3 covers 12 residues. CDR3 region: CATSMVVGEQFF.

This chain uses TRBV2 with TRBJ2-3. Germline V gene lookup returns CDR1 SNHLY and CDR2 FYNNEI. This CDR3 has 14 amino acids. The chain's CDR3 is CASSRPSGTDTQYF.

The rearrangement uses TRBV9 and TRBJ2-1; TCRdb reports TRBD1, a call that lacks DNA to check it against. The CDR3 is made up of 12 amino acids. Germline CDR1 reads SGDLS; CDR2 reads YYNGEE. CDR3 region: CASSAERGEQFF.

The rearrangement uses TRBV28 and TRBJ2-3. From germline, CDR1 is MDHEN and CDR2 SYDVKM. The CDR3 loop spans 14 amino acids. The CDR3 here is CASSFKMMRDTQYF.

The chain links TRBV5-4 to TRBJ2-6; absent DNA, TCRdb's TRBD1 call cannot be checked. Germline CDR1 SGHNT, CDR2 YYREEE (reference sequence). The CDR3 runs 19 residues. This CDR3 reads CASTSLLRDRVSGANVLTF.

This chain uses TRBV6-5 with TRBJ2-6; the TRBD1 assignment by TCRdb is unverifiable without DNA. Germline V CDR1 and CDR2: MNHEY, SVGAGI. The CDR3 runs 17 residues. The CDR3 reads CASSYSQGLAGANVLTF.

The rearrangement uses TRBV24-1 and TRBJ2-1; as DNA is missing, the TRBD2 call by TCRdb cannot be tested. There are 14 residues in the CDR3. In germline, CDR1 is KGHDR, CDR2 SFDVKD. CDR3 sequence: CATSDPGLVGEQFF.

The chain is built from TRBV23-1 and TRBJ2-1; TCRdb's D gene call, TRBD1, goes unchecked for lack of DNA. TRBV23-1 is sorted into the ORF group, with uncertain function. The CDR3 sequence is 22 residues long. The CDR3 reads CASSFTNLVSGFAAPYYNEQFF.

The CDR3: CASSQGQMNTEAFF. The V gene is TRBV9, the J gene TRBJ1-1; TCRdb's D gene call, TRBD1, goes unchecked for lack of DNA. Germline values: CDR1 SGDLS, CDR2 YYNGEE. CDR3 size: 14 residues.

The genes are TRBV3-1 and TRBJ2-3; TCRdb's D call of TRBD2 is untestable without DNA. Looked up from germline, CDR1 is LGHDT and CDR2 is YNNKEL (reference sequence). The CDR3 has 20 residues. CDR3 residues: CASSQGREDFPHDSTDTQYF.

The rearrangement links TRBV20-1 to TRBJ1-6. This CDR3 is built from 14 residues. Germline V gene data show CDR1 as DFQATT and CDR2 as SNEGSKA (reference sequence). The CDR3 loop is CSARGGGVNSPLHF.